This T cell receptor beta chain is drawn from a study of early T cells in non-severe SARS-CoV-2 infection. Across the whole study: The chains were unpaired, and the sequenced material was bulk RNA from unsorted whole blood. Regarding the study as a whole: Sequences matched to VDJdb favored anti-spike CD8 responses, while private and CD4 specificities were missed.

This clonotype was recorded a few times. Antigen specificity is unknown. The TCR library protocol was used to attach unique molecular identifiers. These identifiers were attached to individual cDNA molecules. TCRdb independently ran MiXCR on the 5' RACE reads; one entry per CDR3 protein. Altogether approximately 69,000 distinct CDR3 sequences are present, roughly 11% being singletons, with the ten largest covering 4.5% to 7%. CDR3 length equals 14 residues. Unmatched junction bases numbered 8, after V lost 0 bases and J lost 7 bases. Per germline, CDR1 DFQATT and CDR2 SNEGSKA (reference sequence). This clonotype was obtained from an adult who was a healthcare worker with PCR-confirmed SARS-CoV-2 infection or an uninfected control (not recorded which). The source material was whole blood, sampled at baseline. The rearrangement uses TRBV20-1 and TRBJ2-7; 8 bases line up with TRBD1. Written as DNA, the CDR3 is TGCAGTGCTAGAGATGCCGGACAGGGTTGGGAGCAGTACTTC. This gives the protein CSARDAGQGWEQYF.